A single TCR beta chain is shown here with its context. As yet, its antigen is unknown. TCRdb's copy holds only in-frame clones and misses some; the assay was immunoSEQ multiplex PCR. The data show hundreds of thousands of clones, 88% seen once. This sample stems from a study of Ad26.COV2.S vaccination and SARS-CoV-2 variants. Turning to the study itself: Donor was assigned to the Ad26.COV2.S arm of trial COV1001. Study-wide points: Following vaccination, spike-specific CD8+ and CD4+ T cell responses reportedly exhibited substantial breadth.

The treatment was: around 19 received Ad26.COV2.S at low or high dose, single or two shots; 5 received placebo; per-sample allocation not given. Sampling took place 63 days after the first vaccine or placebo injection. The sequence derives from a person aged 18-65 years who received the Ad26.COV2.S COVID-19 vaccine or a placebo. Material: peripheral blood, obtained in a trial of Ad26.COV2.S vaccine versus placebo.

This CDR3 reads CASSLDRGSGYTF. The CDR3 nucleotides are TGTGCCAGCAGCTTGGACAGGGGGTCGGGCTACACCTTC. V is TRBV7-3 and J is TRBJ1-2; the match to TRBD1 covers 10 bases. Germline V gene lookup returns CDR1 SGHTA and CDR2 FQGTGA. Trimming took 3 bases from V and 8 from J; bases not matched to a gene: 3. The CDR3 loop spans 13 amino acids.